What follows are 7 T cell receptor beta chains derived from one specimen sequenced in a study of a mutant IDH1 vaccine in newly diagnosed glioma. Time point in this sample: week 11, during vaccination. Each vaccine dose was 300 ug of mutant IDH1 20-mer peptide, with topical imiquimod. The repertoire was sequenced with immunoSEQ multiplex PCR; TCRdb's copy has only in-frame clones and lacks some. The sample has roughly 70,000 clones, 65% to 85% seen once; the top ten hold approximately 9.1%. Which antigens these TCRs recognize remains unknown. The specimen comprised PBMCs, sampled from a glioma patient whose treatment included an IDH1 peptide vaccine. The source of these receptors is a woman in her forties or fifties with glioma.

The chain is built from TRBV14 and TRBJ1-1, with TRBD1 matching 9 bases. Germline CDR1 reads SGHDN; CDR2 reads FVKESK. The J segment lost 5 bases and the V segment lost 4 bases, leaving 2 bases of the junction unmatched. This CDR3 has 13 residues. CDR3 nucleotide sequence: TGTGCCAGCAGCCGACAGGGGGGGACTGAAGCTTTCTTT. Protein sequence: CASSRQGGTEAFF. Looking up the rest from reference TRBV14 and TRBJ1-1 gives the full variable domain: EAGVTQFPSHSVIEKGQTVTLRCDPISGHDNLYWYRRVMGKEIKFLLHFVKESKQDESGMPNNRFLAERTGGTYSTLKVQPAELEDSGVYFCASSRQGGTEAFFGQGTRLTVV.

CDR3 coding DNA: TGTGCCAGCAGCTTAGAGGGCAGGGGACAGGAAGAGACCCAGTACTTC. Translating it yields CASSLEGRGQEETQYF. The chain links TRBV7-9 to TRBJ2-5, with 8 positions matching TRBD1. Trimming took 1 base from V and 3 from J; bases not matched to a gene: 7. CDR1 is SEHNR, CDR2 FQNEAQ, per germline (reference sequence). There are 16 residues in the CDR3.

The V call is TRBV5-4, the J call TRBJ2-7; D could derive from TRBD1 or TRBD2 (7 bases each). Germline loops: CDR1 SGHNT, CDR2 YYREEE (reference sequence). The CDR3 runs 15 residues. V gave up 0 bases and J gave up 5 bases, with 15 bases separating them. CDR3 in DNA: TGTGCCAGCAGCTTGGCAGGGGGGGGAGTCAACGAGCAGTACTTC. Protein: CASSLAGGGVNEQYF.

In this sample, this clone turned up a few times. The chain joins TRBV4-1 to TRBJ1-1, with a weak D call TRBD1 (5 bases). Germline loops: CDR1 MGHRA, CDR2 YSYEKL. Trimming took 4 bases from V and 5 from J, leaving 14 bases between them. The CDR3 has 14 residues. The CDR3 DNA reads as TGCGCCAGCAGCCGATTGGCAGGGAGTACTGAAGCTTTCTTT. It codes for CASSRLAGSTEAFF.

This clone appeared once. CDR3 protein: CASSRAGQGNTDTQYF. The CDR3 DNA is TGTGCCAGCAGCCGCGCGGGACAGGGGAACACAGATACGCAGTATTTT. V is TRBV7-6 and J is TRBJ2-3, with 10 bases lining up with TRBD1. With 5 bases clipped from V and 2 bases from J, the junction kept 7 bases outside the gene matches. CDR3 length: 16 residues. Germline CDR1 is SGHVS and CDR2 is FNYEAQ.

V and J are TRBV19 and TRBJ1-5, with unresolved D. Trimming shortened V by 8 bases and J by 4 bases, and 9 bases separated the two germline ends. This CDR3 has 12 residues. CDR1 and CDR2 from the germline V gene are LNHDA and SQIVND (reference sequence). The CDR3 reads CASRLGNQPQHF. In nucleotides, the CDR3 is TGTGCCAGTCGGTTGGGGAATCAGCCCCAGCATTTT.

The chain recombines TRBV19 with TRBJ2-7; TRBD1 aligns across 8 bases. This CDR3 contains 13 residues. J was trimmed by 5 bases and V by 4 bases; bases with no gene match: 4. Per germline, CDR1 LNHDA and CDR2 SQIVND (reference sequence). This CDR3 is CASSTDRVHEQYF. The CDR3 DNA is TGTGCCAGTAGTACGGACAGGGTGCACGAGCAGTACTTC.